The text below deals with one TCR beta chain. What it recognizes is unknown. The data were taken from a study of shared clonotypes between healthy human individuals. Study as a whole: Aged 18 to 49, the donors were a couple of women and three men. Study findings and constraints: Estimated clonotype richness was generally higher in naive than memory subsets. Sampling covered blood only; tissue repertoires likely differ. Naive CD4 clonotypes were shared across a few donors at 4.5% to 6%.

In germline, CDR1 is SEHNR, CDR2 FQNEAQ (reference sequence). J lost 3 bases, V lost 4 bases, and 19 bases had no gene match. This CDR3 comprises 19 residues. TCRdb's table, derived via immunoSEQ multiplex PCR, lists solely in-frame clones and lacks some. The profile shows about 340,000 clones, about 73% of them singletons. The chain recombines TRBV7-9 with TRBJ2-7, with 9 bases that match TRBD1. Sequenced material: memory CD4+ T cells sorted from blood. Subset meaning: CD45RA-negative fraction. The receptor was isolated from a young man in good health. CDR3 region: CASSSTGTGKASRIYEQYF. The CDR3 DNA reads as TGTGCCAGCAGCTCGACAGGGACAGGGAAAGCGTCTCGGATCTACGAGCAGTACTTC.